Detailed here is one T cell receptor (beta chain). TCRdb's copy holds only in-frame clones and misses some; the assay was immunoSEQ multiplex PCR. The data hold under 200,000 clones, with around 83% observed a single time. The sample originates from a study of blood T cell repertoires in COVID-19. The CDR3 sequence is 15 residues long. Unmatched junction bases numbered 7, after V lost 3 bases and J lost 2 bases. The sequencing sample was made of peripheral blood. The gene calls are TRBV23-1 and TRBJ2-7; 7 nucleotides line up with TRBD1. TRBV23-1 qualifies as an ORF whose function is uncertain. This clonotype was obtained from a woman of 80 years or more in a cohort sampled during active or convalescent COVID-19. DNA for the CDR3: TGCGCCAGCAGTCACGGGACAGCAAGGACCTACGAGCAGTACGTC. Amino acids: CASSHGTARTYEQYV.